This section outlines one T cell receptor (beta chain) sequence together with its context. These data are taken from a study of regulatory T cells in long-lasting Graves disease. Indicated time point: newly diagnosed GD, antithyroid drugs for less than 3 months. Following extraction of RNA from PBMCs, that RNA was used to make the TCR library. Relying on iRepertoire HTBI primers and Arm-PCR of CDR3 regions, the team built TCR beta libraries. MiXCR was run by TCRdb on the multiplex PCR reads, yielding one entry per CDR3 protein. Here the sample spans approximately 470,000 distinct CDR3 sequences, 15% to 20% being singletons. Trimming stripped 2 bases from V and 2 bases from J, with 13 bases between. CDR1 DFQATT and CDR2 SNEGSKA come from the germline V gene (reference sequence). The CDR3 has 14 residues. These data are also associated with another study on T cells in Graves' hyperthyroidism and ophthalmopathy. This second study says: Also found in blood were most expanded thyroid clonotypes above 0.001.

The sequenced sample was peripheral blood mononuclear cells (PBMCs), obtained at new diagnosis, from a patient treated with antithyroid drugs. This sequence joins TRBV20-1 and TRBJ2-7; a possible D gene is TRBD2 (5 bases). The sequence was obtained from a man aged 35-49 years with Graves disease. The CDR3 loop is CSARLLVGPYEQYF. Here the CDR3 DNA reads TGCAGTGCTAGATTACTAGTAGGACCCTACGAGCAGTACTTC.